This T cell receptor (beta chain) was captured in a study of regulatory T cells in long-lasting Graves disease (dated by TCRdb to the early 2020s). Study-wide context: Patients with newly diagnosed Graves' disease had been on antithyroid drugs for under 3 months. This study used TCR sequencing and RNA sequencing of peripheral blood to compare persistent Graves' disease patients against newly diagnosed Graves' disease patients. TCR sequencing covered about 13 persistent and approximately 20 newly diagnosed Graves' disease patients, some 33 samples in total. The study was conducted in China and was registered as a clinical trial.

The meaning of the sample's time point label: newly diagnosed GD, antithyroid drugs for less than 3 months. For both TCR sequencing and RNA sequencing, RNA was extracted from PBMCs in TRIzol. The diagnosis of Graves' disease was made according to American Thyroid Association guidelines. Patients for the study were recruited at an endocrinology department in Xi'an, China. From each patient, approximately 10 milliliters of peripheral blood was collected into an EDTA anticoagulant tube. PBMCs were isolated by Ficoll Paque Plus density gradient separation without further T cell sorting. An Agilent 2100 Bioanalyzer and agarose gel were used to check RNA quality, and a NanoDrop 2000 was used to measure RNA concentration. Compared with germline, V lacks 4 bases and J lacks 2 bases; bases without a gene match: 6. The CDR3 runs 14 residues from the cysteine to the phenylalanine. The entry retains the CDR3 DNA only, 42 bases that are in frame from base 1. CDR1 SGHDT and CDR2 YYEEEE are derived from the germline V gene.

Points the paper makes about the study in general: Sequencing and analysis were limited to the TCR beta chain. Patients with persistent disease shared more public clonotypes (under 3,000) than newly diagnosed patients did (approximately 970). Persistent Graves' disease patients showed lower TCR Shannon entropy and fewer highly expanded clones than newly diagnosed patients, suggesting clonal expansion. Peripheral blood alone was examined, since thyroid tissue, which constituted the primary lesion, could not be accessed. The authors noted that the small sample size was a limitation that may lower accuracy. Persistent disease showed preferential use of TRBV28, TRBJ1-2 and TRBJ2-5, whereas newly diagnosed disease favored TRBV20-1 and TRBJ2-1.

In its sample, this clonotype was seen many times. Its antigen is not yet known. The input lacks base qualities; no much larger clone sits a single base away. Receptor libraries were prepared by multiplex PCR. The data were produced on an Illumina HiSeq 4000. TCR beta libraries were built with iRepertoire HTBI primers and Arm-PCR amplification of CDR3 regions. PCR products were gel purified before sequencing. The authors' pipeline ran thus. Gene usage analysis of CDR3 amino acid clonotypes relied on the 60 or so TRBV and more than twelve TRBJ segments identified across samples. Filtered high-quality paired reads were merged into contigs using COPE and FqMerger. BLAST was used to align contigs to IMGT TRBV, TRBD and TRBJ reference genes, and CDR3 was defined according to IMGT. Highly expanded clones were defined as clonotypes with a frequency above 0.1%. Shannon entropy served as the measure of repertoire diversity, while the Gini coefficient captured V-J evenness. Clonotypes shared by more than one individual were considered public. The public sequencing data were trimmed at Q25 with fastp and processed into clonotypes with MiXCR by TCRdb, which kept only in-frame beta chains. Under each unique CDR3 protein, matching rows form one entry showing the most common genes and DNA. The V and J calls come from TCRdb's annotation, not from the publication. For this sample the table gives 530,000 or so distinct CDR3 sequences, of which roughly 13% were detected only once. Of the sample, roughly a tenth falls within the top ten clones.

These same data were also listed under a study on T cells in Graves' hyperthyroidism and ophthalmopathy. As the second publication notes: A patient counted as having stable Graves' hyperthyroidism if no progression to ophthalmopathy occurred over 18 months of follow-up. Hyperthyroidism patients were newly diagnosed, had a disease duration of under 2 months, and were aged 18 to 65 years. Exclusion was applied to patients with uncontrolled infections, other autoimmune diseases, pregnancy or lactation. Diagnoses were based on clinical symptoms, serum thyroxine and TRAb, thyroid ultrasound and orbital computed tomography. A first-round RT-PCR of the TCR CDR3 used the HTBI primer set with the Qiagen OneStep RT-PCR kit. Blood samples also contained most of the expanded thyroid clonotypes (frequency above 0.001), which suggests that blood repertoires may reflect thyroid immune responses. In cross-validation, a model built on a 13 V-J signature told ophthalmopathy apart from stable hyperthyroidism with 85% to 90% sensitivity and around 83% specificity, and in testing the same model reached 80%/75%. In validation, progression to ophthalmopathy was predicted by the model with approximately 67% sensitivity and 72% to 80% specificity, a median of roughly 6.4 months before onset. To identify distinguishing TCR V-J signatures, a discovery cohort of 100 patients was used, comprising 43 with Graves' ophthalmopathy and roughly 60 with stable Graves' hyperthyroidism. An independent validation cohort of about 19 hyperthyroidism patients and some 15 patients who later progressed to ophthalmopathy tested prospective prediction of ophthalmopathy. The 90 or so discovery patients were randomly split 7:3 into training and test sets. The study also compared thyroid tissue and blood T-cell repertoires from about six Graves' hyperthyroidism patients. After sampling, hyperthyroidism patients received methimazole starting at 30 mg daily, and ophthalmopathy patients received high-dose intravenous methylprednisolone. A second multiplex PCR round built the libraries, followed by size selection and purification. Sequencing of the libraries was done on an Illumina HiSeq2000 using paired-end 100 bp reads. SOAPnuke was used to process the raw data, removing reads that contained adapters or uncalled bases, had a mean Phred below 15, or lacked an exact match to the constant primer or identifier. COPE v1.2.5 was used to merge the high-quality paired reads, and each unique nucleotide sequence was defined as a clonotype. MiTCR v1.1 was used to align clonotypes to the IMGT TRBV, TRBD and TRBJ reference segments. The analysis included only V-J combinations with a frequency above 0.0001, which together covered over 98% of the repertoires. The TCS score was defined as F50 (clonal expansion) divided by E x V (chaos), with BLOSUM62-based TCRdist calculated between CDR3 peptides within each V-J. Welch's t-statistics and random forest reduced around 550 V-J features to 10 to 15, which were used in a naive Bayes classifier (R e1071). No statistical method was used to set the sample size in advance, and investigators knew the group allocation. The paper describes TCR Vbeta CDR3 sequencing of some 130 peripheral blood samples, made up of under 50 ophthalmopathy patients, some 80 hyperthyroidism patients and some 17 progressor patients.

This receptor chain uses TRBV5-6 and TRBJ2-7, and 7 junction bases match TRBD1. The sample here was peripheral blood mononuclear cells (PBMCs), taken at new diagnosis, from a patient treated with antithyroid drugs. The source of this sequence is a man younger than 40 with Graves disease. Donor details come from another sample of the same person, matched by shared clones. The base sequence is TGTGCCAGCAGCATGGGACAGAACGCCTACGAGCAGTACTTC. Translated, it reads CASSMGQNAYEQYF.